This record concerns one TCR beta chain sequence. Enrolled through a virtual design, the participants were between roughly 18 and 100 years of age and came from fewer than 30 US areas. Germline assignment: CDR1 SGHRS and CDR2 YFSETQ. The CDR3 is made up of 14 amino acids. The V and J ends lost 0 bases and 5 bases respectively, with 9 bases between them. The sample originates from a study of blood T cell repertoires in COVID-19. Authors' data handling: Reference gene primer amplification in the assay estimated nucleated cell counts. Produced via immunoSEQ multiplex PCR; TCRdb's table is partial and in-frame only. That table furnishes V, J and clone size, whereas the DNA furnished D and trimming. The sample lists a few hundred thousand clones; 80% to 90% were seen once.

The chain uses TRBV5-1 and TRBJ2-1; maybe TRBD1 (6 bases). What was sequenced was PBMCs or T cells enriched from blood (not recorded which). This TCR was sampled from a woman in her forties with acute COVID-19. The CDR3 DNA reads as TGCGCCAGCAGCTTGGGGGACATACACAATGAGCAGTTCTTC. Its translation: CASSLGDIHNEQFF.